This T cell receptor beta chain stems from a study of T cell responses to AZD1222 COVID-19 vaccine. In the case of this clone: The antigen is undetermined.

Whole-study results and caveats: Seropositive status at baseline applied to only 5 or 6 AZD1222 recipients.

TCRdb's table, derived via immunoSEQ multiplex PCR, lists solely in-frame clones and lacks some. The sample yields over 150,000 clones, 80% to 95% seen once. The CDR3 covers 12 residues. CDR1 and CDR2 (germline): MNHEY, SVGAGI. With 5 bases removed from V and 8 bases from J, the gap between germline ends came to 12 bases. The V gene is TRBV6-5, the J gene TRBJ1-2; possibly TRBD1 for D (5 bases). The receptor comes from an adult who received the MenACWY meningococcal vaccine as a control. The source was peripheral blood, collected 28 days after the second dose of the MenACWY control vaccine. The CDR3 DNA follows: TGTGCCAGCAGTATGGGGGGTATGGGCTACACCTTC. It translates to CASSMGGMGYTF.